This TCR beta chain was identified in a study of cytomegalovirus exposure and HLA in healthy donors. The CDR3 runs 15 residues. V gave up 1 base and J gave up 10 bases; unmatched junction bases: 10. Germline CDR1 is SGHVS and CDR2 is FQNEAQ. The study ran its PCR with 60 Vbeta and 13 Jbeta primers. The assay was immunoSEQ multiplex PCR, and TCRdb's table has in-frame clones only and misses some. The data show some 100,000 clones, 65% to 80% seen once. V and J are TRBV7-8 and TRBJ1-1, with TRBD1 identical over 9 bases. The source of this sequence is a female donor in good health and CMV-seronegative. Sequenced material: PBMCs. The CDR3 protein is CASSLGPWVQGAAFF. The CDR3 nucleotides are TGTGCCAGCAGCTTAGGACCTTGGGTACAGGGGGCAGCTTTCTTT. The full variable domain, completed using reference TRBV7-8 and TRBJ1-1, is GAGVSQSPRYKVAKRGQDVALRCDPISGHVSLFWYQQALGQGPEFLTYFQNEAQLDKSGLPSDRFFAERPEGSVSTLKIQRTQQEDSAVYLCASSLGPWVQGAAFFGQGTRLTVV.